The T cell receptor (beta chain) under discussion was sequenced for a study of cytomegalovirus exposure and HLA in healthy donors (dated by TCRdb to about 2017). For context, the study as a whole: An earlier analysis of some 550 of the donors reported about 250 Gb of sequence data and roughly 100 million unique TCR beta sequences from 150 million to 200 million T cells. About 280 gigabases of sequencing data and around 85 million unique TCR sequences made up an early release that covered approximately 650 HLA-typed donors. Of the roughly 400 genotyped donors, over 65% fell in the genetic ancestry cluster associated with self-reported Caucasian donors. The study aimed to test whether cataloging public T cell receptors could reveal signatures of past pathogen exposure. The T cell repertoires of around 670 subjects were profiled by immunosequencing and related to cytomegalovirus serostatus. A separate validation cohort of approximately 130 different subjects was used in addition to the approximately 640-subject first cohort. To predict cytomegalovirus infection status, the study brought together high-throughput TCR immunosequencing, statistical association of individual TCRs with disease status, and machine learning. A later analysis re-examined previously published TCR beta repertoires from around 670 donors and added high-resolution HLA genotyping to investigate patterns of TCR occurrence. In the later analysis, no new phenotypic data were used to find candidate immune exposures; instead, reliance was placed on TCR beta sequences and their occurrence across donors. An earlier analysis of approximately 580 of the donors used high-throughput TCR beta sequencing to judge whether each TCR beta V gene segment behaved as functional or pseudogenic. Donor age, sex, ethnicity and CMV serostatus were compiled together with the repertoire data. A later genetic analysis used genome-wide SNP genotypes for about 65% of the roughly 670 donors, treating that subset as a discovery cohort. All discovery cohort repertoires had been generated using a single sequencing platform. Both class I and class II loci were covered by HLA typing, at four-digit resolution. The number of donors typed differed by locus, with roughly 629-640 for A, B, C, DRB1 and DQB1, around 500 for DQA1, about 610 for DPA1, and around 430 for DPB1. A handful of DR-DQ haplotypes were treated as single units for association and clustering because of strong linkage in the cohort. Among under 450 genotyped donors of the cohort, an average of 235,054 unique TCR beta nucleotide sequences were sequenced per donor, around 20% of them non-productive. Overall study outcomes, separate from this receptor: Because HLA typing was missing for some donors at each locus, association tests included only the typed subset. In both the original and validation cohorts, the classifier was reported to diagnose cytomegalovirus status with high specificity and sensitivity. Linkage disequilibrium might explain the correlated functional status among segregating V segments, but an unknown experimental factor could not be excluded. Strong co-occurrence of HLA alleles, especially DR and DQ, made assigning TCR associations to individual alleles difficult. This cohort had only TCR beta chains sequenced, and the lack of alpha or paired-chain data limited which features could be detected. Some IMGT-functional V segments, including TRBV6-2 and TRBV6-3, could not be told apart with the 87-base-pair reads, so those segments were excluded. The presence/absence analyses assumed that sequencing depth was roughly uniform across donors, and that assumption may not be true. A cluster of highly shared sequence variants was judged likely to represent a technical artifact of the sequencing pipeline. A few of the identified cytomegalovirus-associated TCR beta chains were confirmed in vitro to be specific for cytomegalovirus antigens. In a later analysis, 16,951 TCR beta sequences were associated with specific HLA alleles at a false discovery rate of 0.05. Because counts were too low, 15 to 20 rarely observed V segments, including chromosome 9 orphons, were left out of the earlier analysis of about 500 of the donors. According to a later analysis, parvovirus B19, influenza, CMV and Epstein-Barr virus appeared linked to several top co-occurrence clusters. According to a later analysis, TCR association rates differed among HLA loci, with DRB1 alleles showing the most associated TCRs and HLA-C alleles showing the fewest. In a later genetic analysis, a missense DCLRE1C variant was associated with V-gene and J-gene trimming of TCR beta chains, and the association was replicated in an independent cohort. The study listed 150 to 200 TCR beta chains as associated with cytomegalovirus. In a later analysis, most CMV-associated TCR beta chains were found to appear HLA-restricted, with HLA associations seemingly driven largely by CMV exposure. The authors suggested that the approach could potentially be extended to other disease states and immunological phenotypes. Most TCR sequences were observed very rarely across donors, whereas some public TCRs were present in many individuals. In a later analysis, HLA-associated TCR beta chains were found to be more clonally expanded and to have lower generation probabilities than equally common non-associated chains. A further reported finding was that TCR beta sequences accurately predicted the HLA-A and HLA-B alleles for most subjects in the first cohort. In a later genetic analysis, fewer N-insertions in productive TCRs were reported among donors in an Asian-associated ancestry cluster than the roughly 640-donor mean. For the cohort, immune exposure information was limited to CMV serostatus. An earlier analysis of roughly 570 of the donors showed that most TCR beta V segments appeared in productive rearrangements either about 87% or about 30% of the time, which broadly matched IMGT annotations.

The cohort was made up of about 610 healthy bone marrow donors. All cohort members were sampled while nominally healthy, although unrecorded immune exposures were likely present. The donor tested CMV seronegative, placing the donor among the 300 to 400 seronegative members of the cohort. Every donor gave a peripheral blood sample, and the peripheral blood mononuclear cells from that sample were used for TCR beta sequencing. The Qiagen DNeasy Blood Extraction Kit was used to extract genomic DNA from the blood cell samples. To prepare the library, the immunoSEQ multiplex PCR assay was applied. For the multiplex PCR, a mixture combining 60 forward primers for TCR Vbeta segments and 13 reverse primers for TCR Jbeta segments was used. The CDR3 region of rearranged TCR beta genes was amplified from genomic DNA with a multiplex PCR assay. The Illumina HiSeq System was used to sequence the amplified TCR beta libraries as 87-base-pair reads. Concerning the study's data processing: Across the roughly 670 repertoires, a later analysis counted about 81 million unique TCR beta chains, around 10 million of which were shared by at least two donors. To remove PCR and sequencing errors, raw reads were error-corrected and collapsed into unique sequences using a nearest-neighbor algorithm that merged closely related sequences. Alignment of CDR3 sequences to IMGT reference sequences was used to assign V, D and J gene segments. For a sequence to be retained, a match of at least six nucleotides was required to both a V gene segment and a J gene segment. Rearrangements were classified as productive when the CDR3 lacked stop codons and remained in frame with V and J, and all other rearrangements were classified as non-productive. Following IMGT convention, CDR3 was defined as the stretch from the second conserved V-encoded cysteine to the conserved J-encoded phenylalanine. In an earlier analysis of 550 to 650 of the donors, sequences lacking an unambiguous match to a single V gene segment were excluded. An earlier analysis of about 600 of the donors called V segments functional above 56.7% productive rearrangements and segregating when the between-donor standard deviation exceeded 5%. A statistical classification framework was built for diagnosing cytomegalovirus status from the catalog of TCR beta chain sequences. V and J gene assignment, in a later analysis, came from comparing TCR nucleotide sequences with IMGT/GENE-DB human TR gene sequences. Using the TCRdist pipeline, a later analysis assigned CDR3 sequences along with most-parsimonious VDJ recombination scenarios. In a later analysis, each TCR beta chain was defined by its CDR3 amino acid sequence together with its V-gene family, and reads lacking a unique V-gene family were excluded. A later analysis removed 450 to 600 highly shared, low-generation-probability nucleotide sequences to deal with suspected cross-contamination and a sequencing artifact. For each public chain, a later analysis derived a clonal expansion index from normalized ranks of inferred template counts within each repertoire. In a later analysis, generation probabilities were computed using a VDJ recombination model fitted to out-of-frame rearrangements, and the results were checked against IGoR. In a later analysis, hypergeometric tests were used to score TCR-TCR, TCR-HLA and TCR-CMV co-occurrence, with a repertoire-size bias correction applied to TCR pairs. In a later analysis, false discovery rates were estimated by permuting HLA or CMV assignments 20 times. A later analysis grouped co-occurring TCRs with DBSCAN, adding TCRdist sequence similarity when clustering within HLA-allele-positive subsets. For co-occurrence clustering, repertoires with fewer than 30,000 or more than 120,000 public chains were excluded, along with about five repertoires with anomalous nucleotide sharing. The clones in this table, taken by TCRdb from immuneACCESS, are in-frame only. Not every clone is retained; where verified, under half of the shortfall comes from an unresolved V gene, and the cause of the rest is unknown. The V and J calls and clone size come from that table; D and trimming were worked out from the DNA. The sample yields some 130,000 clones; roughly three fifths were counted once. The biggest ten clones account for less than 3% of the sample.

This clone was seen once. No cognate antigen has been identified for it. No base quality values were provided; no much bigger clone lies one nucleotide off. The junction carries 13 bases between V and J, which are trimmed by 1 base and 4 bases respectively. Per the germline V gene, SQVTM is the CDR1 and ANQGSEA is the CDR2. Its CDR3 holds 14 amino acids, cysteine through phenylalanine. Only the CDR3 portion is preserved as DNA: 42 bases, with reading frame beginning at the first base. The source material was PBMCs. The chain was built from TRBV29-1 and TRBJ1-1; matching of 6 bases hints at TRBD1 as the D gene. This sequence was found in a woman aged 40 to 55 in good health and CMV-seronegative. The CDR3 here reads CSVEVGGVGTEAFF. The bases read TGCAGCGTTGAAGTAGGGGGGGTGGGCACTGAAGCTTTCTTT.